These 26 T cell receptor beta chains came from one sample sequenced in a study of cytomegalovirus exposure and HLA in healthy donors. It was with 60 Vbeta and 13 Jbeta primers that the PCR ran. TCRdb's copy holds only in-frame clones and misses some; the assay was immunoSEQ multiplex PCR. The data hold some 170,000 clones, with 9.5% observed a single time. The sequenced sample was PBMCs. The receptors originated from a young woman in good health and CMV-seropositive.

The chain has TRBV6-4 and TRBJ1-1; D is ambiguous. Per the germline V gene, CDR1 is MRHNA and CDR2 is SNTAGT. V lost 4 bases and J 9 bases, leaving 9 bases between the germline ends. This CDR3 spans 11 amino acids. CDR3 amino acids: CASSGQYKAFF. CDR3 sequence (DNA): TGTGCCAGCAGTGGGCAGTACAAAGCTTTCTTT.

This clone was recorded a few times. The gene calls are TRBV21-1 and TRBJ2-7; the table's D call, TRBD2, has no DNA check behind it. TRBV21-1 is an annotated pseudogene. This CDR3 region has 16 residues. The CDR3 DNA follows: TGTGCCAGCAGCAAAGAAGGAGCGGGGGATTCCTACGAGCAGTACTTC. Encoded protein: CASSKEGAGDSYEQYF.

J is TRBJ2-1 and V is TRBV29-1, with 7 bases matching TRBD1. The trim removed 8 bases at V and 9 bases at J, leaving 16 bases unmatched. The CDR3 runs to 14 residues. The germline V gene encodes CDR1 SQVTM and CDR2 ANQGSEA. The CDR3 region is CSHFRGSSGGEQFF. CDR3 in DNA: TGCAGCCACTTCAGGGGCTCCTCAGGGGGTGAGCAGTTCTTC.

This clone was seen a few times. The chain carries TRBV18 and TRBJ1-1; D not resolved. Germline CDR1 is KGHSH and CDR2 is LQKENI. V lost 3 bases and J 0 bases, leaving 8 bases between the germline ends. This CDR3 contains 14 residues. CDR3 DNA: TGTGCCAGCTCACCGTACAAGATGAACACTGAAGCTTTCTTT. Translated, it gives CASSPYKMNTEAFF. The full variable domain, rest sourced from reference TRBV18 and TRBJ1-1, is NAGVMQNPRHLVRRRGQEARLRCSPMKGHSHVYWYRQLPEEGLKFMVYLQKENIIDESGMPKERFSAEFPKEGPSILRIQQVVRGDSAAYFCASSPYKMNTEAFFGQGTRLTVV.

This clone has just a few counts. The chain couples TRBV9 to TRBJ2-5; weak D call: TRBD1 (6 bases). The DNA end lines up better with TRBJ2-7; the J call may be wrong. This CDR3 has 13 residues. Germline V gives CDR1 SGDLS, CDR2 YYNGEE. This chain's CDR3 is CASSADSSYEQYF. The DNA for the CDR3 is TGTGCCAGCAGCGCGGACAGCTCCTACGAGCAGTACTTC.

This clone was seen a handful of times. CDR3 DNA: TGTGCCAGCAGATCGGGACTAGCGTTCTCCTACGAGCAGTACTTC. Translating it yields CASRSGLAFSYEQYF. J is TRBJ2-7 and V is TRBV7-8; 10 bases are shared with TRBD2. V dropped 6 bases and J dropped 0; count of bases not matched to a gene: 5. The CDR3 length is 15 residues. Germline values: CDR1 SGHVS, CDR2 FQNEAQ.

The chain couples TRBV9 to TRBJ2-3; maybe TRBD2 (7 bases). In germline, CDR1 is SGDLS, CDR2 YYNGEE. This CDR3 contains 16 residues. The germline V and J ends were trimmed by 4 bases and 6 bases, with 21 bases remaining between them. CDR3 sequence: CASSLSMGGGADTQYF. The DNA of the CDR3 is TGTGCCAGCAGCCTATCCATGGGAGGGGGGGCCGATACGCAGTATTTT.

The chain carries TRBV19 and TRBJ1-2; D not resolved. V was trimmed by 3 bases and J by 4 bases, leaving 12 bases between them. CDR3 length: 14 residues. CDR1 is LNHDA and CDR2 is SQIVND in the germline V gene (reference sequence). For the CDR3, the DNA is TGTGCCAGTAGTATCGCGGGGAGGGTCTATGGCTACACCTTC. Its translation: CASSIAGRVYGYTF.

There are a few counts of this clone. The V call is TRBV10-3, the J call TRBJ2-7, with D possibly TRBD2 on 5 matching bases. Germline CDR1 reads ENHRY; CDR2 reads SYGVKD. Trimming removed 3 bases at V and 2 bases at J, with 11 bases between. The CDR3 has 14 residues. DNA for the CDR3: TGTGCCATCAGTGATGCGGGCCCCGCCTACGAGCAGTACTTC. Translating it yields CAISDAGPAYEQYF.

J is TRBJ2-7 and V is TRBV6-7; 13 bases agree with TRBD2. TRBV6-7 is placed among ORFs of uncertain function. J was trimmed by 2 bases and V by 2 bases; bases with no gene match: 6. The CDR3 contains 17 residues. CDR3 nucleotides: TGTGCCAGCAGTTACCAACTAGCGGGAGGGCCTCCCTACGAGCAGTACTTC. Protein product: CASSYQLAGGPPYEQYF.

This clone was counted only a few times. The V call is TRBV5-1, the J call TRBJ2-5; TRBD2 matches 12 bases. The CDR3 spans 20 residues. V shed 0 bases and J 5 bases; nucleotides not matched to a gene: 17. The germline gives CDR1 SGHRS, CDR2 YFSETQ. The CDR3 loop is CASSLEPQGASGRARETQYF. The CDR3 DNA sequence: TGCGCCAGCAGCTTGGAGCCCCAGGGGGCTAGCGGGAGGGCCCGGGAGACCCAGTACTTC.

This chain joins TRBV5-1 and TRBJ2-7, with 7 nucleotides matching TRBD2. This CDR3 spans 14 amino acids. Trimming removed 4 bases from V and 3 bases from J; junction bases left unmatched: 7. CDR1 and CDR2 (germline): SGHRS, YFSETQ. DNA for the CDR3: TGCGCCAGCAGCCCCGGGGGGTCTTTCTACGAGCAGTACTTC. Protein: CASSPGGSFYEQYF.

This clone has more than one count but fewer than ten. This chain's CDR3 is CASSLRTDGYTF. The CDR3 bases are TGTGCCAGCAGCTTAAGGACAGATGGCTACACCTTC. This sequence joins TRBV7-2 and TRBJ1-2, with a weak D call TRBD1 (6 bases). There are 12 residues in the CDR3. Trimming removed 2 bases at V and 6 bases at J, with 7 bases between. The germline CDR1 and CDR2 sequences are SGHTA and FQGNSA.

There are a few counts of this clone. The chain employs TRBV10-1 and TRBJ2-7; D might be TRBD2 (6 bases). Germline lookup yields CDR1 WNHNN and CDR2 SYGVQD (reference sequence). This CDR3 is built from 16 residues. Trimming stripped 3 bases from V and 4 bases from J, with 19 bases between. CDR3 protein: CASSDFGTRRPYEQYF. The CDR3 coding sequence is TGCGCCAGCAGTGATTTCGGGACTCGTAGACCATACGAGCAGTACTTC.

This clone has at least ten counts. This chain links TRBV30 with TRBJ2-5; tentative D call: TRBD2 (6 bases). Germline values: CDR1 GTSNPN, CDR2 SVGIG (reference sequence). Trimming removed 1 base at V and 5 bases at J, with 17 bases between. The CDR3 extends over 15 amino acids. Written as DNA, the CDR3 is TGTGCCTGGAGTGAAGGCCGCGGGATTCTGGAGACCCAGTACTTC. It translates to CAWSEGRGILETQYF.

The sample holds a few counts of this clone. CDR3 region: CASSLDRGLGYTF. The DNA of the CDR3 is TGCGCCAGCAGCTTGGACAGGGGTTTAGGCTACACCTTC. This sequence joins TRBV5-1 and TRBJ1-2; 7 bases are shared with TRBD1. This CDR3 has 13 residues. V was clipped by 0 bases and J by 8 bases; unmatched bases: 4. Per the germline V gene, CDR1 is SGHRS and CDR2 is YFSETQ.

A remark on this clone: A read error may produce the germline difference seen at one junction end. The rearrangement links TRBV6-4 to TRBJ1-4; D is uncertain. The CDR3 runs 10 residues. In germline, CDR1 is MRHNA, CDR2 SNTAGT. This CDR3 is CASSWFSRSF. DNA for the CDR3: TGTGCCAGCAGTTGGTTTTCTAGGAGTTTT.

This chain connects TRBV27 to TRBJ2-1; 11 bases line up with TRBD2. CDR3 size: 15 residues. The junction had 7 bases not matched to a gene; V was cut back by 5 bases and J by 7 bases. Per the germline V gene, CDR1 is MNHEY and CDR2 is SMNVEV (reference sequence). CDR3 nucleotide sequence: TGTGCCAGCAGTCTCGGGACTAGCGGAAAGAATGAGCAGTTCTTC. Translating gives CASSLGTSGKNEQFF.

The chain carries TRBV5-1 and TRBJ2-7; 7 bases agree with TRBD2. The CDR3 consists of 14 residues. V lost 0 bases and J lost 2; bases outside the gene matches: 2. From germline, CDR1 is SGHRS and CDR2 YFSETQ. Here the CDR3 DNA reads TGCGCCAGCAGCTTGGCCAGCGGGACCTACGAGCAGTACTTC. It translates to CASSLASGTYEQYF.

This clone was detected a few times. V gene TRBV5-6 combines with J gene TRBJ1-1; a weak D match, TRBD1 (5 bases). V gave up 0 bases and J gave up 11 bases, with 17 bases separating them. CDR1 SGHDT and CDR2 YYEEEE come from the germline V gene. The CDR3 length is 14 residues. The CDR3 here is CASSLGWGEKGAFF. DNA of the CDR3: TGTGCCAGCAGCTTGGGATGGGGGGAGAAGGGGGCTTTCTTT.

This clone was counted between two and nine times. V and J are TRBV6-6 and TRBJ1-1; possible D gene TRBD1, 5 bases. The V gene's germline CDR1 is MNHNY and CDR2 SVGAGI (reference sequence). The CDR3 loop spans 15 amino acids. With 2 bases removed from V and 2 bases from J, the gap between germline ends came to 12 bases. The CDR3 spells CASSYQGSGNTEAFF. For the CDR3, the DNA is TGTGCCAGCAGTTACCAGGGTTCTGGAAACACTGAAGCTTTCTTT.

The V call is TRBV18, the J call TRBJ2-7; tentatively, D is TRBD2 (6 bases). The CDR3 has 16 residues. The germline CDR1 and CDR2 sequences are KGHSH and LQKENI. V dropped 3 bases and J dropped 2 bases, with 17 bases sitting between them. CDR3 sequence reads: CASSPSAGREAYEQYF. The CDR3 DNA reads as TGTGCCAGCTCACCTTCTGCGGGACGAGAGGCCTACGAGCAGTACTTC.

This clone was detected only a few times. The genes are TRBV29-1 and TRBJ2-1; 7 nucleotides agree with TRBD1. Unmatched junction bases numbered 5, after V lost 7 bases and J lost 8 bases. This CDR3 has 11 residues. Germline V gives CDR1 SQVTM, CDR2 ANQGSEA. Written as DNA, the CDR3 is TGCAGCGACCACAGGGGCCATGAGCAGTTCTTC. It translates to CSDHRGHEQFF.

The CDR3 loop reads CASSLGAGVHEQFF. The CDR3 DNA sequence: TGTGCCAGCAGTTTAGGAGCGGGAGTCCATGAGCAGTTCTTC. The chain employs TRBV27 and TRBJ2-1; 8 bases align to TRBD2. The CDR3 covers 14 residues. From germline, CDR1 is MNHEY and CDR2 SMNVEV (reference sequence). V lost 2 bases and J lost 8; bases outside the gene matches: 5.

The chain joins TRBV30 to TRBJ2-7; maybe TRBD1 (5 bases). Germline lookup yields CDR1 GTSNPN and CDR2 SVGIG (reference sequence). V gave up 0 bases and J gave up 5 bases, with 11 bases separating them. The CDR3 has 13 residues. The CDR3 DNA reads TGTGCCTGGAGTGTACTCCAGGGCCACGAGCAGTACTTC. Amino acids: CAWSVLQGHEQYF.

The sample holds a few counts of this clone. The rearrangement uses TRBV4-1 and TRBJ2-5; D remains unclear. Per germline, CDR1 MGHRA and CDR2 YSYEKL. V was cut by 1 base and J by 4 bases, with 4 bases left in between. This CDR3 spans 12 amino acids. DNA of the CDR3: TGCGCCAGCAGCCAAGTGGCAGAGACCCAGTACTTC. Amino acids: CASSQVAETQYF.